Presented here are 24 T cell receptor beta chains from one specimen sequenced in a study of blood T cells in healthy people across ages. Primed by a sample-barcoded 5' primer and a J-beta primer mix, a second PCR proceeded for 7 to 11 cycles. Each CDR3 protein is one row after TCRdb ran MiXCR on the 5' RACE reads. The repertoire holds about 640,000 distinct CDR3 sequences, with approximately 30% as singletons. The sequencing sample was made of blood. The receptors come from an elderly woman in good health.

Worth noting for this clonotype: This could be a read error, since a much larger clone is one nucleotide away. The V call is TRBV20-1, the J call TRBJ1-5; 7 nucleotides agree with TRBD1. The CDR3 covers 13 residues. The germline V gene has CDR1 DFQATT and CDR2 SNEGSKA (reference sequence). CDR3 protein: CSTREPGGQPQHF. The DNA for the CDR3 is TGCAGTACTAGAGAGCCAGGGGGACAGCCCCAGCATTTT.

This clonotype was recorded a few times. Since a much larger clone is just one base distant, this may be a read error. V usage is TRBV15 and J usage is TRBJ2-1, with D perhaps being TRBD1 or TRBD2 (7 bases each). V was shortened by 0 bases and J by 7 bases, with 16 bases between the two germline ends. The germline V gene encodes CDR1 LNHNV and CDR2 YYDKDF (reference sequence). The length of the CDR3 is 16 residues. The CDR3 bases are TGTGCCACCAGCAGAGATTGGGCGCAGGGGGGGAATGAGCAGTTCTTC. Translation: CATSRDWAQGGNEQFF.

This clonotype was observed at least ten times. CDR3 loop: CSARRTYSSDFNYEQYF. The CDR3 nucleotides are TGCAGTGCCCGAAGAACGTATAGCAGCGACTTCAACTACGAGCAGTACTTC. This chain links TRBV20-1 with TRBJ2-7; D is unresolved. This CDR3 is 17 amino acids long. V lost 6 bases and J lost 3, with 27 bases in between. Per the germline V gene, CDR1 is DFQATT and CDR2 is SNEGSKA (reference sequence).

This clonotype was counted only a few times. The rearrangement links TRBV7-9 to TRBJ1-6; TRBD1 is a possible D gene (5 bases). The germline CDR1 and CDR2 sequences are SEHNR and FQNEAQ (reference sequence). The CDR3 loop spans 12 amino acids. V lost 5 bases and J 18 bases, leaving 17 bases between the germline ends. The CDR3 DNA is TGTGCCAGCAGCGCCTCTGGGGGGACCCCCCACTTT. This encodes CASSASGGTPHF.

This clonotype appeared once. The CDR3 ends on some other residue instead of the conserved phenylalanine or tryptophan, so this is likely a read error. The J gene is TRBJ1-4, the V gene TRBV7-3, with TRBD1 as a possible D gene (5 bases). Per the germline V gene, CDR1 is SGHTA and CDR2 is FQGTGA. The CDR3 has 15 amino acids. Trimming took 2 bases from V and 0 from J, leaving 7 bases between them. The CDR3 loop reads CASSLVGATNEKLFL. CDR3 DNA: TGTGCCAGCAGCTTAGTAGGGGCAACTAATGAAAAACTGTTTTTG.

This clonotype has a count of ten or more. The CDR3 reads CASSPRVRGLISSYNEQFF. Written as DNA, the CDR3 is TGTGCCAGCAGCCCGCGTGTGCGGGGGTTAATATCCTCCTACAATGAGCAGTTCTTC. This chain uses TRBV7-3 with TRBJ2-1; 7 bases fit TRBD2. This CDR3 region has 19 residues. From germline, CDR1 is SGHTA and CDR2 FQGTGA. The V and J ends lost 5 bases and 0 bases, in that order; junction bases with no gene match: 16.

As regards this clonotype: This may stem from a read error, because a much larger clone lies one nucleotide away. The V gene is TRBV29-1, the J gene TRBJ1-2; D perhaps matches TRBD1 (5 bases). V dropped 4 bases and J dropped 0 bases, with 18 bases sitting between them. The CDR3 spans 16 residues. Germline CDR1 reads SQVTM; CDR2 reads ANQGSEA. DNA of the CDR3: TGCAGCGTTGCGCCCTACGGGCGGGGCGCTAACTATGGCTACACCTTC. This sequence encodes CSVAPYGRGANYGYTF.

This clonotype was recorded at least ten times. The rearrangement links TRBV12-1 to TRBJ2-1; no check of the table's D call, TRBD2, against the DNA was made. TRBV12-1 is recorded as a pseudogene. CDR3 length: 18 amino acids. CDR3 residues: CASSHLAGGRISRNEQFF. For the CDR3, the DNA is TGTGCCAGCAGCCATCTAGCGGGGGGGCGGATATCTCGCAATGAGCAGTTCTTC.

This clonotype came up a few times. J is TRBJ2-3 and V is TRBV20-1; 7 nucleotides agree with TRBD2. The V and J ends lost 4 bases and 7 bases, in that order; junction bases with no gene match: 11. The CDR3 is made up of 14 amino acids. Germline lookup yields CDR1 DFQATT and CDR2 SNEGSKA (reference sequence). The CDR3 sequence: CSAMSSGGLYTQYF. The CDR3 DNA follows: TGCAGTGCTATGTCTAGCGGAGGACTGTATACGCAGTATTTT.

This clonotype was counted ten times or more. The chain is built from TRBV19 and TRBJ2-1, with D perhaps being TRBD1 or TRBD2 (6 bases each). This CDR3 comprises 16 residues. Trimming left V 3 bases short and J 8 bases short, with 20 bases between. CDR1 is LNHDA and CDR2 is SQIVND in the germline V gene (reference sequence). Here the CDR3 reads CASSINGSPGADEQFF. Here the CDR3 DNA reads TGTGCCAGTAGTATTAATGGCAGCCCGGGGGCCGATGAGCAGTTCTTC.

In this sample, this clonotype turned up many times. Here the CDR3 reads CATKAGTSNSPLHF. Here the CDR3 DNA reads TGTGCCACAAAAGCCGGGACGAGTAATTCACCCCTCCACTTT. The V and J genes are TRBV6-5 and TRBJ1-6, with D perhaps TRBD1 (5 bases). V was clipped by 10 bases and J by 6 bases, with 16 bases between them. Germline V lookup: CDR1 MNHEY, CDR2 SVGAGI. The CDR3 extends over 14 amino acids.

This clonotype was counted only a few times. The rearrangement links TRBV12-3 or TRBV12-4 to TRBJ1-6, with a weak D call TRBD1 (5 bases). V was cut by 8 bases and J by 7 bases, with 18 bases left in between. This CDR3 region has 15 residues. CDR3 sequence (DNA): TGTGCCAGCCCACAAACGCGACAGTTAAATTCACCCCTCCACTTT. Translating it yields CASPQTRQLNSPLHF.

This clonotype was counted many times. The chain uses TRBV12-3 or TRBV12-4 and TRBJ1-1, with D unresolved. V gave up 3 bases and J gave up 0 bases, with 8 bases separating them. The CDR3 runs to 14 residues. CDR3 protein: CASSFGRLNTEAFF. CDR3 sequence (DNA): TGTGCCAGCAGTTTTGGCAGATTGAACACTGAAGCTTTCTTT.

This rearrangement joins TRBV28 to TRBJ2-7; 7 bases map to TRBD2. Unmatched junction bases numbered 9, after V lost 2 bases and J lost 5 bases. The CDR3 consists of 15 residues. Germline V gene data show CDR1 as MDHEN and CDR2 as SYDVKM. The CDR3 bases are TGTGCCAGCAGTTTAGTGGCGGGAGAAGGCAACGAGCAGTACTTC. Translating it yields CASSLVAGEGNEQYF.

J is TRBJ2-5 and V is TRBV18; possibly TRBD2 for D (6 bases). V was cut by 3 bases and J by 2 bases, with 13 bases left in between. Per the germline V gene, CDR1 is KGHSH and CDR2 is LQKENI. CDR3 size: 15 residues. The CDR3 is CASSPLGGPQETQYF. The CDR3 DNA reads TGTGCCAGCTCACCCCTCGGGGGTCCTCAAGAGACCCAGTACTTC.

Turning to this clonotype: This may arise from a read error, as a much more abundant clone is one base away. The V gene is TRBV27, the J gene TRBJ2-4; 7 positions agree with TRBD1. TRBJ2-7 matches the DNA end more closely, so the J call is doubtful. Germline V gene lookup returns CDR1 MNHEY and CDR2 SMNVEV (reference sequence). This CDR3 is built from 15 residues. Here the CDR3 DNA reads TGTGCCAGCACCCCCAGAGGGCAGGGGGTCTACGAGCAGTACTTC. Protein: CASTPRGQGVYEQYF.

V is TRBV29-1 and J is TRBJ2-5; D is unclear. CDR3 length: 13 residues. The V end lost 0 bases, the J end lost 1 base, and 6 bases lay between the germline ends. CDR1 SQVTM and CDR2 ANQGSEA come from the germline V gene. The CDR3 DNA sequence: TGCAGCGTTGAAGAGAGCCCCCAAGAGACCCAGTACTTC. As protein: CSVEESPQETQYF.

The CDR3 region has the DNA TGTGCCAGCAGCTTAGCAGGGCAGGGGGCGGCAGGCCCGCATTTT. This codes for CASSLAGQGAAGPHF. The chain links TRBV7-2 to TRBJ1-5; 8 bases line up with TRBD1. The CDR3 length is 15 residues. V dropped 0 bases and J dropped 15; count of bases not matched to a gene: 13. The germline gives CDR1 SGHTA, CDR2 FQGNSA. Drawing the rest from reference TRBV7-2 and TRBJ1-5, the complete variable domain is GAGVSQSPSNKVTEKGKDVELRCDPISGHTALYWYRQSLGQGLEFLIYFQGNSAPDKSGLPSDRFSAERTGGSVSTLTIQRTQQEDSAVYLCASSLAGQGAAGPHFGDGTRLSIL.

The table lists this clonotype with many counts. The CDR3 DNA follows: TGCAGTGCTAGAGATCCGAGGGGGGGAAGCTCCTACAATGAGCAGTTCTTC. It encodes CSARDPRGGSSYNEQFF. The V gene is TRBV20-1, the J gene TRBJ2-1, with D tentatively TRBD2 (7 bases). V was clipped by 0 bases and J by 0 bases, with 15 bases between them. CDR1 is DFQATT and CDR2 is SNEGSKA in the germline V gene (reference sequence). The CDR3 totals 17 residues.

The CDR3 coding sequence is TGCAGTGCGAGCCGGACAGCTAATTCACCCCTCCACTTT. It specifies CSASRTANSPLHF. The genes are TRBV20-1 and TRBJ1-6; D is perhaps TRBD1 (6 bases). V dropped 6 bases and J dropped 6 bases, with 12 bases sitting between them. The CDR3 totals 13 residues. The germline V gene has CDR1 DFQATT and CDR2 SNEGSKA (reference sequence).

About this clonotype: A read error may explain this, as a much larger clone is one base away. V gene TRBV6-2 or TRBV6-3 combines with J gene TRBJ2-1; 9 nucleotides line up with TRBD2. The CDR3 runs to 14 residues. V lost 7 bases and J lost 5; bases outside the gene matches: 6. The germline CDR1 and CDR2 sequences are MNHEY and SVGEGT. The CDR3: CASTRAGGNNEQFF. Here the CDR3 DNA reads TGTGCCAGCACCCGAGCGGGGGGAAACAATGAGCAGTTCTTC.

A remark on this clonotype: A much larger clone lies a single base off, so this may be a read error. The gene calls are TRBV2 and TRBJ2-4, with D possibly TRBD2 on 5 matching bases. V lost 0 bases and J lost 13, with 13 bases in between. CDR1 and CDR2 from the germline V gene are SNHLY and FYNNEI. This CDR3 is built from 13 residues. Written as DNA, the CDR3 is TGTGCCAGCAGTGAAGCGATCGGGGAGCGCCAGTACTTC. It specifies CASSEAIGERQYF.

V and J are TRBV6-2 or TRBV6-3 and TRBJ2-1; TRBD2 matches 8 bases. Trimming at V came to 5 bases and at J to 5 bases, leaving 8 bases not matched to a gene. CDR1 and CDR2 (germline): MNHEY, SVGEGT. This CDR3 region has 15 residues. The CDR3 here is CASSLRGGPDNEQFF. The CDR3 region has the DNA TGTGCCAGCAGTCTCCGGGGGGGACCCGACAATGAGCAGTTCTTC.

The chain carries TRBV7-2 and TRBJ2-7, with D unclear. Germline loops: CDR1 SGHTA, CDR2 FQGNSA. The CDR3 consists of 13 residues. The ends were cut back, 4 bases at V and 7 bases at J, with 14 bases in the middle. In DNA form, the CDR3 reads TGTGCCAGCAGCTCAAGGTTGTTTGGAGAGCAGTACTTC. This sequence encodes CASSSRLFGEQYF.